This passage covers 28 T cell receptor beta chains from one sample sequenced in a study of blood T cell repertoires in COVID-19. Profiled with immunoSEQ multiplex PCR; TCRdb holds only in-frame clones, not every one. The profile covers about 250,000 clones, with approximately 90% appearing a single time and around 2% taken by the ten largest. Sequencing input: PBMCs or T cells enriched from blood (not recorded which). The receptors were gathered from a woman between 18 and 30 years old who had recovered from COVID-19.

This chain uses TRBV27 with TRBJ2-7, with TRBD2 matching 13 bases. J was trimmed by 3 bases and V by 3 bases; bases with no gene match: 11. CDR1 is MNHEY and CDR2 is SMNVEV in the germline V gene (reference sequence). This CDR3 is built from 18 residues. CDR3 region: CASSFRGLAGAPFYEQYF. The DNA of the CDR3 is TGTGCCAGCAGTTTCCGCGGACTAGCGGGGGCCCCTTTCTACGAGCAGTACTTC.

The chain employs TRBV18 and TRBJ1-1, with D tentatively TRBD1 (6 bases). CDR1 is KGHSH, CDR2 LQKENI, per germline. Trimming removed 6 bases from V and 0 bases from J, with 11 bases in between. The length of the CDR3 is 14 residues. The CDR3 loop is CASSLRGLNTEAFF. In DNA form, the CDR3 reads TGTGCCAGCTCCCTCAGGGGTCTGAACACTGAAGCTTTCTTT.

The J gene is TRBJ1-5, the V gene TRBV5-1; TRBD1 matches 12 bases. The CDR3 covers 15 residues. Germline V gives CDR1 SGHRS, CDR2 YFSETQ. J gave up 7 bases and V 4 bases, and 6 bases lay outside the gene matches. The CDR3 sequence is CASSLGTGGGQPQHF. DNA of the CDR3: TGCGCCAGCAGCCTCGGGACAGGGGGCGGACAGCCCCAGCATTTT.

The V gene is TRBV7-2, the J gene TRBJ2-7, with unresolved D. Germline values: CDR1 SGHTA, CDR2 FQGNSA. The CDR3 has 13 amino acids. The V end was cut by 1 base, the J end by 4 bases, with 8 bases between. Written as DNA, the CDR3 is TGTGCCAGCAGCTTAGGTAGCTGGTACGAGCAGTACTTC. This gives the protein CASSLGSWYEQYF.

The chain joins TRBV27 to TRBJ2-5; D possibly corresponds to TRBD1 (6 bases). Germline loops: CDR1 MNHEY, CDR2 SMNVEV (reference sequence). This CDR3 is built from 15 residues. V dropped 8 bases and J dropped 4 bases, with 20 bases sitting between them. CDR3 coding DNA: TGTGCCAGCTCGGCCAGGGGTTTAGCAACAGAGACCCAGTACTTC. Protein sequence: CASSARGLATETQYF.

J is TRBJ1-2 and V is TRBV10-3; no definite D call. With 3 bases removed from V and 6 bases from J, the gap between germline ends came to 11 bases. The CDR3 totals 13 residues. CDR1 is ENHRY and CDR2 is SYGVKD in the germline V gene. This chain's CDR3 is CAISDGQVDGYTF. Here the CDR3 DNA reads TGTGCCATCAGTGATGGGCAGGTTGATGGCTACACCTTC.

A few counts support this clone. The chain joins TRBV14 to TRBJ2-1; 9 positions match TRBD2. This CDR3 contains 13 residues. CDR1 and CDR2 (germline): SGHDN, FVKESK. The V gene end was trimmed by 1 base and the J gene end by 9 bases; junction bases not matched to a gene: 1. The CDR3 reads CASSQALAGEQFF. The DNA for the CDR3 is TGTGCCAGCAGCCAAGCACTAGCGGGTGAGCAGTTCTTC.

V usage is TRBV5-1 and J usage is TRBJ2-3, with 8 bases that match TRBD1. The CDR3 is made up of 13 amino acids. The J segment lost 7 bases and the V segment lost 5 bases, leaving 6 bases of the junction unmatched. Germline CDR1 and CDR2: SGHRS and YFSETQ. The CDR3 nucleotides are TGCGCCAGCAGTTGGGACAGGCGTTATACGCAGTATTTT. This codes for CASSWDRRYTQYF.

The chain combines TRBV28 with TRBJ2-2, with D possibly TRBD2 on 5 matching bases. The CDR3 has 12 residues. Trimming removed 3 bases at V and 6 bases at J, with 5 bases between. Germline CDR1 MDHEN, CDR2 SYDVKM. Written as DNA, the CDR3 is TGTGCCAGCAGTTTTAGCGCCGGGGAGCTGTTTTTT. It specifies CASSFSAGELFF.

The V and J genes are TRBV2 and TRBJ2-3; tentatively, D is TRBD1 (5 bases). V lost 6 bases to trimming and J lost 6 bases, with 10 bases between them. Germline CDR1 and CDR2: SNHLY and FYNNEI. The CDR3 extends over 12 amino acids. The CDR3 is CASRAQGDTQYF. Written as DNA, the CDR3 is TGTGCCAGCAGAGCTCAGGGTGATACGCAGTATTTT.

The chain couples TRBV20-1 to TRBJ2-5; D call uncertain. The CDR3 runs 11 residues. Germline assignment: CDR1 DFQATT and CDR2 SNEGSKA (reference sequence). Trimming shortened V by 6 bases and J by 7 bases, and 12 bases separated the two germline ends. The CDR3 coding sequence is TGCAGTGCCCTTACTCCGGGGACCCAGTACTTC. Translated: CSALTPGTQYF.

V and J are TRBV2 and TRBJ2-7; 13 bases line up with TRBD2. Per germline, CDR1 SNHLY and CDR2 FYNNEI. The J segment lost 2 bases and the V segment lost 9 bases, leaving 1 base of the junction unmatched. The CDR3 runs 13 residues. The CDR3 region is CASTSGGAYEQYF. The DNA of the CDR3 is TGTGCCAGTACTAGCGGGGGGGCCTACGAGCAGTACTTC.

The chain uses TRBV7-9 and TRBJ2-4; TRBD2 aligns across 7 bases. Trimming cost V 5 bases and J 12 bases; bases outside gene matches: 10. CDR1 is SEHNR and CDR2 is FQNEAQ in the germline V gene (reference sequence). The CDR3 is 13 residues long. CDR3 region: CASSPSTSFNQYF. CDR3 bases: TGTGCCAGCAGCCCCTCGACTAGCTTTAATCAGTACTTC.

The CDR3 bases are TGTGCCATCAGTGAGTCGGTGCCGGGACAGGGGAACACTGAAGCTTTCTTT. Protein sequence: CAISESVPGQGNTEAFF. The rearrangement joins TRBV10-3 to TRBJ1-1; 9 bases line up with TRBD1. Germline lookup yields CDR1 ENHRY and CDR2 SYGVKD. CDR3 length: 17 amino acids. The J segment lost 1 base and the V segment lost 0 bases, leaving 6 bases of the junction unmatched.

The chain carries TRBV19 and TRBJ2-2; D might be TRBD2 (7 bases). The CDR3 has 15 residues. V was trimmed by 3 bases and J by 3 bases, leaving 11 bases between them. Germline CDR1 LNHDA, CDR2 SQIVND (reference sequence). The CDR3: CASSISGGYTGELFF. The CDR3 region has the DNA TGTGCCAGTAGTATTTCGGGGGGCTACACCGGGGAGCTGTTTTTT.

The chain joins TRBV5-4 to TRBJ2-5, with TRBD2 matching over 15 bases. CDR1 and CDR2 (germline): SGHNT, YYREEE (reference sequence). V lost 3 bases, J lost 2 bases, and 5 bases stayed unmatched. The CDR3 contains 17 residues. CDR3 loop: CASSSGLAGGLQETQYF. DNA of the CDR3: TGTGCCAGCAGCTCGGGACTAGCGGGGGGCTTACAAGAGACCCAGTACTTC.

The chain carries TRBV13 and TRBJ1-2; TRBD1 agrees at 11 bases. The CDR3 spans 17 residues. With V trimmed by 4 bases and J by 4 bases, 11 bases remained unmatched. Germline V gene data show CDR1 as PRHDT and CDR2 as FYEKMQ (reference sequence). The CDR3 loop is CASSSRDRGSGFYGYTF. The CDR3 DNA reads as TGTGCCAGCAGCTCACGGGACAGGGGGTCAGGGTTCTATGGCTACACCTTC. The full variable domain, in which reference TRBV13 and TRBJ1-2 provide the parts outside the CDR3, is AAGVIQSPRHLIKEKRETATLKCYPIPRHDTVYWYQQGPGQDPQFLISFYEKMQSDKGSIPDRFSAQQFSDYHSELNMSSLELGDSALYFCASSSRDRGSGFYGYTFGSGTRLTVV.

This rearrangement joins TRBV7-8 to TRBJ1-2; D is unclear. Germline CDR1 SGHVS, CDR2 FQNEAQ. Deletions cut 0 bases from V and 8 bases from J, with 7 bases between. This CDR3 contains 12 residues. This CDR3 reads CASSLARKGYTF. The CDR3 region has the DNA TGTGCCAGCAGCTTAGCGCGCAAGGGCTACACCTTC.

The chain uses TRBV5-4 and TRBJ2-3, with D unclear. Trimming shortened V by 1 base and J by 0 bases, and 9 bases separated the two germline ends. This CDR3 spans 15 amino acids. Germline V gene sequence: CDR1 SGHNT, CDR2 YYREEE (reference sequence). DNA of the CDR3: TGTGCCAGCAGCTTGACGCGGTATAGCACAGATACGCAGTATTTT. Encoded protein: CASSLTRYSTDTQYF.

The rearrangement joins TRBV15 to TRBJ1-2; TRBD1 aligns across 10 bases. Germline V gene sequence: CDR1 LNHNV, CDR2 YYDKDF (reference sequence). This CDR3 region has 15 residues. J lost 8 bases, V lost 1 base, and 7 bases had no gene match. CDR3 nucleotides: TGTGCCACCAGCAGAGGGACAGGGGGAGGTTTAGGCTACACCTTC. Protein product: CATSRGTGGGLGYTF.

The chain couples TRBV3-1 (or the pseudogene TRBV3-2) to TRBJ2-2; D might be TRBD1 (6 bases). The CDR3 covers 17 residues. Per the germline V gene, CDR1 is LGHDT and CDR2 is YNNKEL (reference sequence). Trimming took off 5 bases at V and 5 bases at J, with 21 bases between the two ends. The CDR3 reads CASSSFWTDSNTGELFF. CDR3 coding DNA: TGTGCCAGCAGCTCCTTCTGGACAGATTCTAATACCGGGGAGCTGTTTTTT.

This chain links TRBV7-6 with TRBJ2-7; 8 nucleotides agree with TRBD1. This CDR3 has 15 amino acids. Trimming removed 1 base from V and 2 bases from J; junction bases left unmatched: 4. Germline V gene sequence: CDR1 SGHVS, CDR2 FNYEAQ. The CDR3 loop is CASSLGPDRAYEQYF. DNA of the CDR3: TGTGCCAGCAGCTTAGGTCCGGACAGGGCCTACGAGCAGTACTTC. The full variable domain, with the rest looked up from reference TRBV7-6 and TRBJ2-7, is GAGVSQSPRYKVTKRGQDVALRCDPISGHVSLYWYRQALGQGPEFLTYFNYEAQQDKSGLPNDRFSAERPEGSISTLTIQRTEQRDSAMYRCASSLGPDRAYEQYFGPGTRLTVT.

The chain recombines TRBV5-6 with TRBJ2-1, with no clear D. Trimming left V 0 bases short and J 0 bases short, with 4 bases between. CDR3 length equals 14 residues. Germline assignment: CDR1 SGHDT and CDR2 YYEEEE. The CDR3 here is CASSLGSSYNEQFF. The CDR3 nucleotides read TGTGCCAGCAGCTTGGGCAGCTCCTACAATGAGCAGTTCTTC.

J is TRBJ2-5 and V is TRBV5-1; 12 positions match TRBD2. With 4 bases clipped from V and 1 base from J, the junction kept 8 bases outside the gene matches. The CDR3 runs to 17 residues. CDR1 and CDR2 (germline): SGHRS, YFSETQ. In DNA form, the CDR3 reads TGCGCCAGCAGCCTAGCGGGGGGGTGGAAAATCCAAGAGACCCAGTACTTC. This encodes CASSLAGGWKIQETQYF. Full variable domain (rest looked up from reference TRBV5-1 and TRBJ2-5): KAGVTQTPRYLIKTRGQQVTLSCSPISGHRSVSWYQQTPGQGLQFLFEYFSETQRNKGNFPGRFSGRQFSNSRSEMNVSTLELGDSALYLCASSLAGGWKIQETQYFGPGTRLLVL.

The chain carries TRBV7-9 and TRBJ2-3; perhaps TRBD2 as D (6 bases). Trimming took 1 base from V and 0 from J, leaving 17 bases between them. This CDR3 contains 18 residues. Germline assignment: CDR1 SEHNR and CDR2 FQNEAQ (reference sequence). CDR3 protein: CASSLGQGGLSSTDTQYF. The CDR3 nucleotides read TGTGCCAGCAGCTTAGGCCAGGGTGGACTATCTAGCACAGATACGCAGTATTTT.

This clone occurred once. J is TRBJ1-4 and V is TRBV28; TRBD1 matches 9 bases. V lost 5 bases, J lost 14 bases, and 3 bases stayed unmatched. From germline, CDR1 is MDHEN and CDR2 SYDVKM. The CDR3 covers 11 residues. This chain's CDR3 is CASSQGQGLFF. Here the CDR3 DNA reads TGTGCCAGCAGTCAGGGACAGGGCCTGTTTTTT.

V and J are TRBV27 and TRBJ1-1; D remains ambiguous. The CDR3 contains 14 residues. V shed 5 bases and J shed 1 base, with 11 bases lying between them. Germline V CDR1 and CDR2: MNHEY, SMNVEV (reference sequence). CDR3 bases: TGTGCCAGCAGTCCAGTCCGACAGAACACTGAAGCTTTCTTT. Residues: CASSPVRQNTEAFF.

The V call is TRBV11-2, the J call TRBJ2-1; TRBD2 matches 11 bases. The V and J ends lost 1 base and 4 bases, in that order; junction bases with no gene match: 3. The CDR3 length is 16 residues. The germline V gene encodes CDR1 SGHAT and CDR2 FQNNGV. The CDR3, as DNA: TGTGCCAGCAGCTTAGGAATAGCGGGGGGGTACAATGAGCAGTTCTTC. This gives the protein CASSLGIAGGYNEQFF.